The clone carrying this TCR beta chain was seen a single time. What it recognizes is unknown. This sample was included in a study of T cells in Graves' hyperthyroidism and ophthalmopathy. The source material, RNA transcripts, was used to amplify TCR beta CDR3 regions. RT-PCR in the first round (using the HTBI primer set) targeted the TCR CDR3. TCRdb reanalysed the multiplex PCR reads using MiXCR and keeps one entry per CDR3 protein. The table shows 500,000 to 800,000 distinct CDR3 sequences, with roughly 45% occurring only once. Uncontrolled infection, other autoimmune disease, pregnancy or lactation excluded patients. Orbital computed tomography, thyroid ultrasound, serum thyroxine and TRAb, and clinical symptoms together informed the diagnoses. This CDR3 region has 16 residues. V trimming: 1 base; J trimming: 10 bases; junction bases outside the gene matches: 10. CDR1 is SGHDN, CDR2 FVKESK, per germline.

Study findings and constraints: Ophthalmopathy cases were set apart from stable hyperthyroidism by a 13 V-J model.

The TCR originated in an adult man with Graves' disease, either hyperthyroidism or ophthalmopathy (not recorded which). The sample consisted of peripheral blood or thyroid tissue (not recorded which). The chain combines TRBV14 with TRBJ1-6, with 7 bases that match TRBD1. The CDR3 nucleotides read TGTGCCAGCAGCCAAGCGCGTACAGGGGCTCGCTCACCCCTCCACTTT. Its translation: CASSQARTGARSPLHF.